This T cell receptor (beta chain) is from a study of beta chain features in type 1 diabetes. Expressed TCRB transcripts were sequenced because the isolated RNA had all been reverse transcribed beforehand. The data were produced by immunoSEQ multiplex PCR, yet TCRdb's version contains in-frame clones alone and is incomplete. Among around 160,000 clones listed, around 51% were seen once. Between the trimmed V and J ends, which lost 1 base and 0 bases, there was a span of 10 bases. Germline assignment: CDR1 MDHEN and CDR2 SYDVKM. This CDR3 is built from 17 residues. Findings and caveats of the study: For cells with high TCR expression, cDNA sequencing could yield over-representation.

Over 95% purity was reached by all sorted populations. In its sample, this clone was seen a few times. As yet, its antigen is unknown. The sequence was obtained from a man between 18 and 29 years old in good health. The V and J genes are TRBV28 and TRBJ2-6, with D tentatively TRBD2 (6 bases). The sequenced sample was Tregs from blood. The CDR3 DNA follows: TGTGCCAGCAGTTTATCCGGGACTCGCTCTGGGGCCAACGTCCTGACTTTC. This codes for CASSLSGTRSGANVLTF.